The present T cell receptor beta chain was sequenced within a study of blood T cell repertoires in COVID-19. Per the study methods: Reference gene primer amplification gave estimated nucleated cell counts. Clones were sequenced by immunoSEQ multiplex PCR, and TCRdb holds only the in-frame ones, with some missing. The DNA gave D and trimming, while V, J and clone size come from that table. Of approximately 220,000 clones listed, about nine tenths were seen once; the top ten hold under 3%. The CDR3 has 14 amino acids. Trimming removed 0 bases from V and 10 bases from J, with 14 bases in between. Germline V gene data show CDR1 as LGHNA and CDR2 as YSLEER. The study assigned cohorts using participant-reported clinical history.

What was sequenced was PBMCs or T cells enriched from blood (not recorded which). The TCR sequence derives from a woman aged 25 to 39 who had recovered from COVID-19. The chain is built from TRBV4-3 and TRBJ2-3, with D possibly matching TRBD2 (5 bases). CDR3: CASSQERGRYAQYF. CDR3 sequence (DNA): TGCGCCAGCAGCCAAGAACGGGGAAGGTATGCGCAGTATTTT.